This TCR beta chain was identified during a study of T-cell reconstitution after alpha-beta-depleted transplantation in children. Construction of the TCRbeta library involved unique molecular identifiers. TCRdb itself ran the PCR reads through MiXCR, one entry per CDR3 protein. The sample lists about 640,000 distinct CDR3 sequences; 10% to 15% were seen once. This CDR3 is built from 15 residues. V was clipped by 0 bases and J by 4 bases; unmatched bases: 5. The germline CDR1 and CDR2 sequences are GTSNPN and SVGIG (reference sequence). The chain carries TRBV30 and TRBJ2-2; 7 nucleotides agree with TRBD1. The clonotype was recovered from a male patient younger than 18 who had a stem cell transplant for acute myeloid leukemia, so the T cells may come from the graft donor. Material: PBMCs, mostly from graft donor cells, obtained 360 days after TCRalphabeta/CD19-depleted stem cell transplant. The DNA for the CDR3 is TGTGCCTGGAGTGTACAACAGGGGCGCACCGGGGAGCTGTTTTTT. It codes for CAWSVQQGRTGELFF.